A selection of T cell receptor beta chains follows, all from one sample in a study of OX40 agonist ivuxolimab in advanced cancers. Sequenced by immunoSEQ multiplex PCR; TCRdb stores in-frame clones only, minus some. The sample has roughly 48,000 clones; around nine tenths are singletons. Sample: CD4+ or CD8+ T cells sorted from blood, taken in a trial of the OX40 agonist ivuxolimab. These TCRs come from an adult with an advanced solid tumor such as melanoma, head and neck, liver or kidney cancer. Each CDR3 is given with its conserved first and last residue. The order of the fields is CDR3 DNA, CDR3 protein, V gene, J gene, D gene, clone size. A D gene is named only where the DNA matches it firmly. The listing skips clone size in some rows; elsewhere it reads once, few, many or a size class.

TGTGCCATCACCAGCCCCCGGGTCTCAGGATACAATGAGCAGTTCTTC	CAITSPRVSGYNEQFF	TRBV10-3	TRBJ2-1	.	.
TGTGCCAGCAGCGATTACGGGGCAGGGGGCCGTCGCTTACAGCCCCAGCATTTT	CASSDYGAGGRRLQPQHF	TRBV5-8	TRBJ1-5	TRBD1	.
TGTGCCAGCAGCCCACGACTAGCGGGAGACTACGAGCAGTACTTC	CASSPRLAGDYEQYF	TRBV9	TRBJ2-7	TRBD2	.
TGTGCCAGTCTCGGGACTATGGATGAGCAGTTCTTC	CASLGTMDEQFF	TRBV7-6	TRBJ2-1	TRBD2	few
TGTGCCAGCAGCGTAGGGGACAGCCAAGAGACCCAGTACTTC	CASSVGDSQETQYF	TRBV9	TRBJ2-5	TRBD1	.
TGTGCCAGCAGCGAGCACAGGGACACCGGGGAGCTGTTTTTT	CASSEHRDTGELFF	TRBV7-8	TRBJ2-2	.	.
TGTGCCAGCACCCATCCTTCAGGGTGGAACACCGGGGAGCTGTTTTTT	CASTHPSGWNTGELFF	TRBV7-9	TRBJ2-2	.	.
TGTGCCAGCAGCGCGGGGACAGCGACTATGATGGGGACCTTC	CASSAGTATMMGTF	TRBV7-9	TRBJ1-2	TRBD1	.
TGTGCCAGCAGCTTAGATCCCAGACTAGCGGGAGCTGGATACGAGCAGTACTTC	CASSLDPRLAGAGYEQYF	TRBV11-3	TRBJ2-7	TRBD2	.
TGTGCCAGCATCAGCGGGACTAGCGGATACAATGAGCAGTTCTTC	CASISGTSGYNEQFF	TRBV27	TRBJ2-1	TRBD2	.
TGTGCCAGCAGCTTAGCTTTGGAACAGGGGAACCTAATCTATGGCTACACCTTC	CASSLALEQGNLIYGYTF	TRBV7-2	TRBJ1-2	TRBD1	.
TGCGCCAGCAGCTTGATTGGGAGCGGAGGCTACGAGCAGTACTTC	CASSLIGSGGYEQYF	TRBV5-1	TRBJ2-7	.	once
TGTGCCAGCAGCGTAGGGGGGGGCTTACGGTTGTTTAGCAATCAGCCCCAGCATTTT	CASSVGGGLRLFSNQPQHF	TRBV9	TRBJ1-5	.	.
TGTGCCAGCAGCGCAGGGGGCGTGAGCGGCTACACCTTC	CASSAGGVSGYTF	TRBV2	TRBJ1-2	TRBD1	.
TGTGCCAGCAGTTTGGGGGAGAATGAGCAGTTCTTC	CASSLGENEQFF	TRBV27	TRBJ2-1	.	large
TGTGCCAGCAACTACAGGGGAGCCTACGAGCAGTACTTC	CASNYRGAYEQYF	TRBV6-6	TRBJ2-7	TRBD1	.
TGTGCCAGCAGTTACTCGAACACTCTGAATGGCTACACCTTC	CASSYSNTLNGYTF	TRBV6-6	TRBJ1-2	.	.
TGTGCCACCAGCAGAGTTTCGGGGGAGACCCAGTACTTC	CATSRVSGETQYF	TRBV15	TRBJ2-5	.	.
TGTGCCAGCAGTTACTCGTTGGTTTATGAGCAGTTCTTC	CASSYSLVYEQFF	TRBV6-6	TRBJ2-1	.	.
TGTGCCAGTAGTACCCTAGGCAGTTTCACAGATACGCAGTATTTT	CASSTLGSFTDTQYF	TRBV19	TRBJ2-3	.	.
TGTGCCAGCAGTGAAGTCTTCAGTGGGGAGACCCAGTACTTC	CASSEVFSGETQYF	TRBV2	TRBJ2-5	.	.
TGTGCCAGCTCACCCCCCGGACAGGGTACCCAGTACTTC	CASSPPGQGTQYF	TRBV18	TRBJ2-7	TRBD1	.
TGTGCCAGCAGCGTACTCACGGGCACAGATACGCAGTATTTT	CASSVLTGTDTQYF	TRBV9	TRBJ2-3	.	.
TGTGCCATCGCGTCGGGTGAATATAGCAATCAGCCCCAGCATTTT	CAIASGEYSNQPQHF	TRBV6-1	TRBJ1-5	.	.
TGTGCCATTTCGACTAGGGCGAACACCGGGGAGCTGTTTTTT	CAISTRANTGELFF	TRBV10-3	TRBJ2-2	.	.
TGTGCCAGCAGCTTGGGGTCGAGGGGGGCTTACGAGCAGTACTTC	CASSLGSRGAYEQYF	TRBV5-5	TRBJ2-7	.	.
TGTGCCAGCTTGGGAGTTCGGGAGCCGGACAATGAGCAGTTCTTC	CASLGVREPDNEQFF	TRBV27	TRBJ2-1	.	.
TGTGCCAGCTCAGAGTGGGGACAGAACTACAATGAGCAGTTCTTC	CASSEWGQNYNEQFF	TRBV18	TRBJ2-1	TRBD1	.
TGCAGCGTTGAAGACACCCAGGGCTATGGCTACACCTTC	CSVEDTQGYGYTF	TRBV29-1	TRBJ1-2	.	.
TGTGCCAGTAGTATAGATTGGTCCGGGGGCGGCTATGGCTACACCTTC	CASSIDWSGGGYGYTF	TRBV19	TRBJ1-2	.	.
TGCGCCAGCAGCCAAGACATGGCGGGGGGTGTCAATGAGCAGTTCTTC	CASSQDMAGGVNEQFF	TRBV4-3	TRBJ2-1	TRBD2	.
TGTGCCAGCAGCTTAAATTCGGGACAGCAGTACGAGCAGTACTTC	CASSLNSGQQYEQYF	TRBV11-3	TRBJ2-7	TRBD1	once
TGCGCCAGCAGCCCCTATGGGGGGCACACTGAAGCTTTCTTT	CASSPYGGHTEAFF	TRBV4-1	TRBJ1-1	.	.
TGTGCCAGCAGCCCCGAGACCGACCTAACGGGTGAAGCTTTCTTT	CASSPETDLTGEAFF	TRBV9	TRBJ1-1	.	.
TGTGCCAGCAGTTACTCTGGGGAGGTGGGCTACGAGCAGTACTTC	CASSYSGEVGYEQYF	TRBV6-5	TRBJ2-7	.	.
TGTGCCAGCAGTTTAATCTACACAAATCAGCCCCAGCATTTT	CASSLIYTNQPQHF	TRBV27	TRBJ1-5	.	.
TGTGCCAGCAGTCCCTTGGGACTAGGTTCTACGCAGTATTTT	CASSPLGLGSTQYF	TRBV6-5	TRBJ2-3	TRBD2	.
TGTGCCGCCCGAAGAGACCCGGGACGTTCCTTCTCTGGAAACACCATATATTTT	CAARRDPGRSFSGNTIYF	TRBV19	TRBJ1-3	.	.
TGTGCCCTGCCAACCGGGGGGAAACTGTTTTTT	CALPTGGKLFF	TRBV7-9	TRBJ1-4	.	.
TGCGCCAGCAGCCTCTCAGGTGGCGGTTCGGGGGGCTACACCTTC	CASSLSGGGSGGYTF	TRBV4-3	TRBJ1-2	.	once
TGTGCCAGTAAAACGACAGGGGGCAGCACAGATACGCAGTATTTT	CASKTTGGSTDTQYF	TRBV19	TRBJ2-3	TRBD1	medium-sized
TGTGCCAGTAGTATAGATCCGGGGGACTTCGGCGAGCAGTACTTC	CASSIDPGDFGEQYF	TRBV19	TRBJ2-7	.	once
TGTGCCAGCTCACCAAGCGTAACTAGCGGGGGCCACACTATCTCCTACGAGCAGTACTTC	CASSPSVTSGGHTISYEQYF	TRBV18	TRBJ2-7	TRBD2	.
TGTGCCAGCAGACCGGGACAAACAACTAATGAAAAACTGTTTTTT	CASRPGQTTNEKLFF	TRBV11-3	TRBJ1-4	.	once
TGCGCCAGCAGCCAAGATGCCTCCAGGGCGGAGAACTATGGCTACACCTTC	CASSQDASRAENYGYTF	TRBV4-3	TRBJ1-2	.	medium-sized
TGTGCCAGCAGTTACTCGTCTAGTACCTACAATGAGCAGTTCTTC	CASSYSSSTYNEQFF	TRBV6-5	TRBJ2-1	.	.
TGTGCTAGCAGCTCCGGGACTAGCGGGGACAATGAGCAGTTCTTC	CASSSGTSGDNEQFF	TRBV7-7	TRBJ2-1	TRBD2	.
TGTGCCAGTGCTGTGGGGCGTCGCGCTAATGAGCAGTTCTTC	CASAVGRRANEQFF	TRBV2	TRBJ2-1	.	.
TGTGCCAGCAGTCGTAGGGGGGTTGAACAGCCCCAGCATTTT	CASSRRGVEQPQHF	TRBV6-5	TRBJ1-5	.	.
TGTGCCAGCAGCGTATCCCAGAACACTGAAGCTTTCTTT	CASSVSQNTEAFF	TRBV9	TRBJ1-1	.	few
TGCGCCAGCAGCTTGGGGGGGAACACTGAAGCTTTCTTT	CASSLGGNTEAFF	TRBV5-1	TRBJ1-1	.	.
TGTGCCAGCAGCATACTAGCGGGGGGCACAGATACGCAGTATTTT	CASSILAGGTDTQYF	TRBV7-9	TRBJ2-3	TRBD2	.
TGTGCCAGCAGTGACTCGTTTGGGGGTTCGGCGTTCTTC	CASSDSFGGSAFF	TRBV25-1	TRBJ2-1	.	.
TGTGCCATCAGTGACCCGGACAGCACAGGGAGGCCTAATGAAAAACTGTTTTTT	CAISDPDSTGRPNEKLFF	TRBV10-3	TRBJ1-4	.	.